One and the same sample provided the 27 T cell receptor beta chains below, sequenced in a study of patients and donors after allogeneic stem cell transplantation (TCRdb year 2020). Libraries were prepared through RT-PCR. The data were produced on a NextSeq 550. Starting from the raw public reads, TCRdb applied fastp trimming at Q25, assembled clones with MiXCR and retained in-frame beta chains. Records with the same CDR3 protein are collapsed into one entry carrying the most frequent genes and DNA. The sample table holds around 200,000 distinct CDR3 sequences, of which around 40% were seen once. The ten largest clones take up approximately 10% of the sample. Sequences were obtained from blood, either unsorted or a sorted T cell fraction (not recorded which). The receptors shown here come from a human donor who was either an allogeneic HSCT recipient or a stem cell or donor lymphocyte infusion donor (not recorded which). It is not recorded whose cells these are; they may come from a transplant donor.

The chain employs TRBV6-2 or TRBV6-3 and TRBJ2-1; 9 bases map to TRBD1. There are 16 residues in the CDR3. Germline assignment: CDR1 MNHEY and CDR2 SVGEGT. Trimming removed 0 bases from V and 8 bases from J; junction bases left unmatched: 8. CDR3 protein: CASSYSRDRGFYEQFF. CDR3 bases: TGTGCCAGCAGTTACTCGAGAGACAGGGGGTTTTATGAGCAGTTCTTC.

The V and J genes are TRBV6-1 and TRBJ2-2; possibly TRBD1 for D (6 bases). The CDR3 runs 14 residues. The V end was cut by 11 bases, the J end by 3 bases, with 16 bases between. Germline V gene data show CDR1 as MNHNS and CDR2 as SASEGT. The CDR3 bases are TGTGCCGGTCAGGGGATCGGGGACACCGGGGAGCTGTTTTTT. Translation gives CAGQGIGDTGELFF.

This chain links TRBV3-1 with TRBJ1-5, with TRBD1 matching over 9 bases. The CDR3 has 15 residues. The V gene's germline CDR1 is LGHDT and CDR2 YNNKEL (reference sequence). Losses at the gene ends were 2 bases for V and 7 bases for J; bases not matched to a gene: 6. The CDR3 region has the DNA TGTGCCAGCAGCCAAACTACAGGGGGCCACCAGCCCCAGCATTTT. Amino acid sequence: CASSQTTGGHQPQHF.

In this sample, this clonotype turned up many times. CDR3 DNA sequence: TGTGCCAGCAGAAGACAGGGGGCAAAGACATACCCTGGAAACACCATATATTTT. Protein: CASRRQGAKTYPGNTIYF. The chain employs TRBV6-6 and TRBJ1-3, with 10 bases aligning to TRBD1. This CDR3 contains 18 residues. The junction had 13 bases not matched to a gene; V was cut back by 6 bases and J by 2 bases. Germline-derived CDR1 and CDR2 are MNHNY and SVGAGI (reference sequence).

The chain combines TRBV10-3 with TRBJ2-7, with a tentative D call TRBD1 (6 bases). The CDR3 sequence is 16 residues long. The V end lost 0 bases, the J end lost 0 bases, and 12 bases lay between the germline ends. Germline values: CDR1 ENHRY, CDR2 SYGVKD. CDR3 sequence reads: CAISESTGVFSYEQYF. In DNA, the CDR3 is TGTGCCATCAGTGAGTCGACAGGTGTCTTCTCCTACGAGCAGTACTTC.

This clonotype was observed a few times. As DNA, the CDR3 is TGTGCCAGCAGCTTAGAAGAGGGTTTGGGTGAAAAACTGTTTTTT. Its protein is CASSLEEGLGEKLFF. This chain joins TRBV11-2 and TRBJ1-4; no reliable D call. Per germline, CDR1 SGHAT and CDR2 FQNNGV. V was cut by 0 bases and J by 7 bases, with 12 bases left in between. The CDR3 consists of 15 residues.

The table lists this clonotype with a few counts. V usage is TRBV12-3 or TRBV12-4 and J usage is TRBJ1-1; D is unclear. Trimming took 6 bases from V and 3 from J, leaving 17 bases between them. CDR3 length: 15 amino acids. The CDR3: CASSPAMGWDTEAFF. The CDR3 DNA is TGTGCCAGCAGCCCAGCTATGGGATGGGACACTGAAGCTTTCTTT.

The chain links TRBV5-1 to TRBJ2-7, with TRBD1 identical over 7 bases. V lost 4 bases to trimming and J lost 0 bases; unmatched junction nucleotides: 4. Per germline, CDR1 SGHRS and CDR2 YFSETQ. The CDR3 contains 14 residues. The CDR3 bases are TGCGCCAGCAGCCACCGGGACAGCTCCTACGAGCAGTACTTC. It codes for CASSHRDSSYEQYF.

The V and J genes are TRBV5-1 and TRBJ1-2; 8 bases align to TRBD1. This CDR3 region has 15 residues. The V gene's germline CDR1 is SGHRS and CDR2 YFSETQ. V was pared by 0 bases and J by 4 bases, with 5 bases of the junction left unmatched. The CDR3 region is CASSLGQGLTYGYTF. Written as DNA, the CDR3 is TGCGCCAGCAGCTTGGGACAGGGGCTTACCTATGGCTACACCTTC.

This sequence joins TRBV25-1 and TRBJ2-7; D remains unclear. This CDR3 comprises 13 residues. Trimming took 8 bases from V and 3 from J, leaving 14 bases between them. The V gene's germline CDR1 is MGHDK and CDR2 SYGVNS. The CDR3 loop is CASLGSLHYEQYF. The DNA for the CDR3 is TGTGCCAGCCTGGGGTCCCTACACTACGAGCAGTACTTC.

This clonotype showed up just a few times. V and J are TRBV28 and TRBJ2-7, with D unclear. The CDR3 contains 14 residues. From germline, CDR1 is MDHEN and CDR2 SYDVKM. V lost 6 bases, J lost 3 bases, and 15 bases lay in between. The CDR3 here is CASSLLAPRYEQYF. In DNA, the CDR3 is TGTGCCAGCAGCCTTCTGGCCCCCCGCTACGAGCAGTACTTC.

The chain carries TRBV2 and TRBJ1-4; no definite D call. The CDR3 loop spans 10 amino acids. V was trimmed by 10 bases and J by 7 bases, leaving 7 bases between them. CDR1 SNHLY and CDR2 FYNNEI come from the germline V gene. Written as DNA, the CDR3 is TGTGCCACCAGAGTTGAAAAACTGTTTTTT. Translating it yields CATRVEKLFF.

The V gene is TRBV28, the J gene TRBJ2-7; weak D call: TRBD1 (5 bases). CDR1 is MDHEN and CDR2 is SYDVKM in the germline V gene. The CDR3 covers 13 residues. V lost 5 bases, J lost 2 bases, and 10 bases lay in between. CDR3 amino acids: CASSQDSPYEQYF. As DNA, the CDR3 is TGTGCCAGCAGTCAAGACAGTCCCTACGAGCAGTACTTC.

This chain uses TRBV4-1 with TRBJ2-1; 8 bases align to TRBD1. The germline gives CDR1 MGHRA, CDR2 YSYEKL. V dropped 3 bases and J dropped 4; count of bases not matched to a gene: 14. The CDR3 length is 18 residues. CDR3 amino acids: CASSHSSPGTGDYNEQFF. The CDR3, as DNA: TGCGCCAGCAGCCATTCCTCACCGGGGACAGGTGATTACAATGAGCAGTTCTTC.

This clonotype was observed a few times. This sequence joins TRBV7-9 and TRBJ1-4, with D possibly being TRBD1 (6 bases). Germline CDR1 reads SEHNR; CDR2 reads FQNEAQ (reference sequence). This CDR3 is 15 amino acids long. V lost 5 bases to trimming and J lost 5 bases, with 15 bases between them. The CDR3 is CASSTLTGGNEKLFF. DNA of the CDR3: TGTGCCAGCAGCACCCTGACAGGCGGGAATGAAAAACTGTTTTTT.

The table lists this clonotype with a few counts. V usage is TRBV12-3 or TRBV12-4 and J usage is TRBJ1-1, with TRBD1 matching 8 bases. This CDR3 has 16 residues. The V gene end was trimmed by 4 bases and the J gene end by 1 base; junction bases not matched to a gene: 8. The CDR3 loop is CASSWGQAQTNTEAFF. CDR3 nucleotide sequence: TGTGCCAGCAGTTGGGGACAGGCCCAGACGAACACTGAAGCTTTCTTT.

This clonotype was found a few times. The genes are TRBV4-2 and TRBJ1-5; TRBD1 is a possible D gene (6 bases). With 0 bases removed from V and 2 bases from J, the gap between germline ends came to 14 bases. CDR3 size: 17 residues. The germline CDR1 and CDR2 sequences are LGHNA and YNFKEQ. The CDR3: CASSQDGGAPRNQPQHF. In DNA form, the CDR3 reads TGTGCCAGCAGCCAAGATGGGGGGGCTCCGCGCAATCAGCCCCAGCATTTT.

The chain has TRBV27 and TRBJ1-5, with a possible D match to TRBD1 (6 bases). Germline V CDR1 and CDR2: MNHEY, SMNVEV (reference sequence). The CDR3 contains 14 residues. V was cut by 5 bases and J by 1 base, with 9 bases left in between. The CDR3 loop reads CASSPGVSNQPQHF. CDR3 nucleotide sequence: TGTGCCAGCAGTCCAGGGGTGAGCAATCAGCCCCAGCATTTT.

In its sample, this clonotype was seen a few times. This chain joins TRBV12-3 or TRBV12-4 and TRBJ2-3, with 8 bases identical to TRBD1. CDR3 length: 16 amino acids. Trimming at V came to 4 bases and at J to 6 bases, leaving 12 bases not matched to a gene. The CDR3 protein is CASSSPGGLVVDTQYF. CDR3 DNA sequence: TGTGCCAGCAGTTCCCCAGGGGGCCTGGTCGTGGATACGCAGTATTTT.

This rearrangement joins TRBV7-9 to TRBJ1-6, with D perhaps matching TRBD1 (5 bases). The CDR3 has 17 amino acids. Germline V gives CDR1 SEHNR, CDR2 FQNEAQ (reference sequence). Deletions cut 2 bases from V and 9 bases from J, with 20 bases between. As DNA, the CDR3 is TGTGCCAGCAGCTTATTCAGTCAGGGCCTTAGACGTTCACCCCTCCACTTT. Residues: CASSLFSQGLRRSPLHF.

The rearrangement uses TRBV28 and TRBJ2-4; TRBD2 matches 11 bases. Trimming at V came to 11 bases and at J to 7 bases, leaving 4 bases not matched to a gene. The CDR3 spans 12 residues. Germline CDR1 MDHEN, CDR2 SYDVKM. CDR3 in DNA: TGTGCCTCCCGACTAGCGGGGAACATTCAGTACTTC. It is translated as CASRLAGNIQYF.

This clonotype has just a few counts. The CDR3 DNA reads as TGTGCCAGCAGCGGACTGAGTAATCAGCCCCAGCATTTT. It translates to CASSGLSNQPQHF. The genes are TRBV12-3 or TRBV12-4 and TRBJ1-5; D gene uncertain. The CDR3 is 13 amino acids. Trimming left V 6 bases short and J 4 bases short, with 10 bases between.

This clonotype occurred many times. The CDR3 nucleotides are TGTGCCAGCAGCCAAGACAGCTATGGCTACACCTTC. It specifies CASSQDSYGYTF. The chain is built from TRBV4-2 and TRBJ1-2; unclear D gene. This CDR3 comprises 12 residues. From germline, CDR1 is LGHNA and CDR2 YNFKEQ. V was shortened by 0 bases and J by 4 bases, with 3 bases between the two germline ends.

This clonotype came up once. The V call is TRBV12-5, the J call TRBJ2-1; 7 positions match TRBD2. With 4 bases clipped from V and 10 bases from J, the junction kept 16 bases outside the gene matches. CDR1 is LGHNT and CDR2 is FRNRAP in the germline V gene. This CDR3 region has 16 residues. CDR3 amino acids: CASGSLTGSGVGEQFF. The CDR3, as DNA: TGTGCTAGTGGTTCCCTAACGGGGAGCGGGGTGGGCGAGCAGTTCTTC.

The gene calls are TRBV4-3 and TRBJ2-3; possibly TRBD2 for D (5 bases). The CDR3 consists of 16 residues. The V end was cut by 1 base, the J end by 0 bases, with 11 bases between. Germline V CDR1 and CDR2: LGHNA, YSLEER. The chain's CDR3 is CASSQVAPGSTDTQYF. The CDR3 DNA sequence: TGCGCCAGCAGCCAAGTCGCCCCGGGAAGCACAGATACGCAGTATTTT.

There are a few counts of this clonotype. The CDR3 DNA reads TGTGCCAGCAGCCGGGACAGTCGCCCAACTAATGAAAAACTGTTTTTT. It is translated as CASSRDSRPTNEKLFF. The rearrangement uses TRBV9 and TRBJ1-4; 7 bases are shared with TRBD1. Germline trimming cut 4 bases from V and 0 bases from J; bases unmatched to any gene: 6. The CDR3 consists of 16 residues. Germline V gene data show CDR1 as SGDLS and CDR2 as YYNGEE.

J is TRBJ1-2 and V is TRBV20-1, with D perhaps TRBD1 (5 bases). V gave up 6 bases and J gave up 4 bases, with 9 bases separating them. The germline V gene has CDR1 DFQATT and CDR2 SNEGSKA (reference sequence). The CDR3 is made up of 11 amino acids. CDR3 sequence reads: CSAGDGYGYTF. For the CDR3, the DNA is TGCAGTGCAGGGGACGGCTATGGCTACACCTTC.